Sequencing of this TCR beta chain was carried out in a study of T cells in tumors after PD-1 blockade. As for the study in general: A subset received ongoing vismodegib 150 mg daily alongside anti-PD-1 therapy. Peripheral blood samples averaged 36,536 unique clonotypes and some 100,000 templates.

The protocol was immunoSEQ multiplex PCR, while the TCRdb copy is restricted to in-frame clones and leaves out a portion. The repertoire consists of about 15,000 clones, with around 80% occurring once and the leading ten covering approximately 22%. Germline CDR1 is KGHSH and CDR2 is LQKENI. V shed 5 bases, J shed 0 bases, and the junction held 5 bases outside the gene matches. This CDR3 region has 17 residues. The TCR sequence derives from a human donor with basal cell carcinoma. Sequences were derived from PBMCs, sampled after anti-PD-1 treatment. The chain couples TRBV18 to TRBJ1-5; 12 nucleotides match TRBD1. CDR3 in DNA: TGTGCCAGCTCATCCGGGACAGGGGGCACTAGCAATCAGCCCCAGCATTTT. It encodes CASSSGTGGTSNQPQHF.